This T cell receptor beta chain came from a study of OX40 agonist ivuxolimab in advanced cancers. Study observations and caveats: Partly responding patients at 0.1-3.0 mg/kg showed some of the smallest clonal expansion. Expanded clones were, on average, more numerous among CD8+ T cells than CD4+.

Sequenced by immunoSEQ multiplex PCR; TCRdb stores in-frame clones only, minus some. The sample has approximately 58,000 clones, around 86% seen once. Comments on this clone: Its target is unknown.

V shed 6 bases and J shed 5 bases, with 10 bases lying between them. This CDR3 comprises 12 residues. The V gene's germline CDR1 is MDHEN and CDR2 SYDVKM. The source material was CD4+ or CD8+ T cells sorted from blood, sampled in a trial of the OX40 agonist ivuxolimab. V and J are TRBV28 and TRBJ1-2; no clear D. The sequence derives from an adult with an advanced solid tumor such as melanoma, head and neck, liver or kidney cancer. The CDR3 protein is CASRETPYGYTF. The CDR3 nucleotides are TGTGCCAGCAGAGAGACGCCGTATGGCTACACCTTC.